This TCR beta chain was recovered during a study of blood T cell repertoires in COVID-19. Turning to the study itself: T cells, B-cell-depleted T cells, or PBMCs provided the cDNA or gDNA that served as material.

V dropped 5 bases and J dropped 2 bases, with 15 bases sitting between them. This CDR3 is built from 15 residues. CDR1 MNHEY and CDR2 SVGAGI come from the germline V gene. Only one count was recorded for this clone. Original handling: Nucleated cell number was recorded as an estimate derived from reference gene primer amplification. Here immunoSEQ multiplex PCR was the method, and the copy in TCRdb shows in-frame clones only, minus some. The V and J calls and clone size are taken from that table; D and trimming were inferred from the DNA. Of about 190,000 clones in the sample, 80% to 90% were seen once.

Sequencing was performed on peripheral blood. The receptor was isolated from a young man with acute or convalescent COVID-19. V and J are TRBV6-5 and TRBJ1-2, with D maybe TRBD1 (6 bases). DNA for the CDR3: TGTGCCAGCAGTCGCTCAGGGGTTGGCAACTATGGCTACACCTTC. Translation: CASSRSGVGNYGYTF.